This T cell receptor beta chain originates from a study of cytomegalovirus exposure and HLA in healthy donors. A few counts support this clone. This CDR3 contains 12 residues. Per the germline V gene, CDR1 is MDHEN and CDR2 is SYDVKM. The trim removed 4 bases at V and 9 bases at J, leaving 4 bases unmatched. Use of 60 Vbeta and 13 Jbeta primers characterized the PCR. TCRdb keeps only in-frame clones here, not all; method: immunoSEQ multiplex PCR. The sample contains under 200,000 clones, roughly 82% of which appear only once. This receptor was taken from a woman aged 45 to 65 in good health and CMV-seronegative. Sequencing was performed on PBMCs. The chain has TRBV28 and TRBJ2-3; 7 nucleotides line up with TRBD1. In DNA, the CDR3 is TGTGCCAGCAGTTCGTACAGGGGAACGCAGTATTTT. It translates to CASSSYRGTQYF.